This T cell receptor (beta chain) derives from a study of blood T cell repertoires in COVID-19. The authors' processing: Amplification with reference gene primers provided the estimates of nucleated cell counts. Sequencing was performed with immunoSEQ multiplex PCR; in TCRdb, only in-frame clones are kept and a portion is missing. V and J calls and clone size are given by that table; D and trimming were obtained from the DNA. The table has 250,000 or so clones, around 90% seen once. Germline V gene lookup returns CDR1 SEHNR and CDR2 FQNEAQ (reference sequence). The V end lost 1 base, the J end lost 6 bases, and 13 bases lay between the germline ends. This CDR3 has 15 residues. Individuals aged about 18 to 90 years were recruited from around 22 US areas. Participants' own reports of clinical history determined their cohort assignment. Donors of Cohort 3 who recovered were those that had two negative PCRs, clearance, or symptom resolution.

The origin of this receptor is a man aged 25-45 years who had recovered from COVID-19. The sequenced material came from PBMCs or T cells enriched from blood (not recorded which). The J gene is TRBJ1-5, the V gene TRBV7-9; tentatively, D is TRBD1 (5 bases). CDR3 region: CASSLEMGQVQPQHF. The CDR3 DNA reads TGTGCCAGCAGCTTAGAGATGGGGCAAGTTCAGCCCCAGCATTTT.